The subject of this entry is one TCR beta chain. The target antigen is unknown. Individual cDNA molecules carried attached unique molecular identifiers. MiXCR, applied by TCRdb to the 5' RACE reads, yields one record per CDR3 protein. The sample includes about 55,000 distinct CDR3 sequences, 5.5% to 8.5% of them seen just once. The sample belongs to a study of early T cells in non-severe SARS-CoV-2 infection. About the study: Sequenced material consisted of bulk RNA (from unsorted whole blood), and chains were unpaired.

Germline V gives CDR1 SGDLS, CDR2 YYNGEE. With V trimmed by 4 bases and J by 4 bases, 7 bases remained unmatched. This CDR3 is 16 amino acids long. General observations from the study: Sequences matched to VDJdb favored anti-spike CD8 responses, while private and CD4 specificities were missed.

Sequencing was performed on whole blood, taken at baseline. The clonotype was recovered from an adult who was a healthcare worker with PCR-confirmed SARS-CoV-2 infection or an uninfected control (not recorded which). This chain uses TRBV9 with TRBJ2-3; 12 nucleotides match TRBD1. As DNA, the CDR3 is TGTGCCAGCAGCCCACGGGACAGGGGGCAGGCAGATACGCAGTATTTT. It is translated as CASSPRDRGQADTQYF.